Listed below are T cell receptor beta chains from one sample, sequenced in a study of T cell responses to AZD1222 COVID-19 vaccine. The assay was immunoSEQ multiplex PCR, and TCRdb's table has in-frame clones only and misses some. The table lists more than 110,000 clones, approximately 83% of them singletons. Sequencing used peripheral blood, obtained on day 0 of AZD1222 vaccination. Receptors were obtained from an adult in good health. CDR3s include the opening cysteine and the closing phenylalanine or tryptophan. The order of the fields is CDR3 protein, CDR3 DNA, D gene, J gene, V gene, clone size. The D gene is left open where the match is weak. Rows may omit the clone size; those that give it use once, few, many or a size class.

CDR3: CASSLGERGWDTEAFF
DNA: TGTGCCAGCAGCTTGGGTGAGAGGGGGTGGGACACTGAAGCTTTCTTT
D: .
J: TRBJ1-1
V: TRBV7-9
size: .

CDR3: CASRRDTDYEQYF
DNA: TGTGCCAGCAGGCGGGACACTGACTACGAGCAGTACTTC
D: .
J: TRBJ2-7
V: TRBV7-9
size: .

CDR3: CASSLGDTDTQYF
DNA: TGTGCCAGCTCACTGGGGGACACAGATACGCAGTATTTT
D: .
J: TRBJ2-3
V: TRBV18
size: .

CDR3: CARSVGRNTEAFF
DNA: TGTGCCCGGAGTGTTGGCAGGAACACTGAAGCTTTCTTT
D: .
J: TRBJ1-1
V: TRBV30
size: .

CDR3: CASSDPIAGHSGNTIYF
DNA: TGTGCCAGCAGTGACCCCATTGCAGGCCACTCTGGAAACACCATATATTTT
D: .
J: TRBJ1-3
V: TRBV6-4
size: .

CDR3: CASKGIAGEEWAYNEQFF
DNA: TGTGCCAGTAAGGGAATAGCGGGAGAAGAGTGGGCCTACAATGAGCAGTTCTTC
D: TRBD2
J: TRBJ2-1
V: TRBV19
size: .

CDR3: CASSSGLANTGELFF
DNA: TGTGCCAGCAGCTCGGGACTAGCGAACACCGGGGAGCTGTTTTTT
D: TRBD2
J: TRBJ2-2
V: TRBV7-9
size: few

CDR3: CASSLGSTEAFF
DNA: TGCGCCAGCAGCTTGGGTTCAACTGAAGCTTTCTTT
D: .
J: TRBJ1-1
V: TRBV5-1
size: .

CDR3: CASSYSGQSYGYTF
DNA: TGTGCCAGCAGTTATAGCGGACAATCCTATGGCTACACCTTC
D: .
J: TRBJ1-2
V: TRBV6-5
size: .

CDR3: CAWTEPGRMNTEAFF
DNA: TGTGCCTGGACCGAACCCGGGCGGATGAACACTGAAGCTTTCTTT
D: .
J: TRBJ1-1
V: TRBV30
size: .

CDR3: CASSLTTYEQYF
DNA: TGTGCCAGTAGTCTCACCACCTACGAGCAGTACTTC
D: .
J: TRBJ2-7
V: TRBV19
size: .

CDR3: CASSISGDEQFF
DNA: TGTGCCAGTAGTATTTCAGGAGACGAGCAGTTCTTC
D: .
J: TRBJ2-1
V: TRBV19
size: .

CDR3: CASSSSGGRSYNEQFF
DNA: TGTGCCAGCAGCAGCTCCGGGGGTCGCTCCTACAATGAGCAGTTCTTC
D: .
J: TRBJ2-1
V: TRBV21-1
size: .

CDR3: CASSLESRAYRGHTGELFF
DNA: TGTGCCAGCAGCTTAGAAAGTCGGGCCTACAGGGGCCACACCGGGGAGCTGTTTTTT
D: TRBD1
J: TRBJ2-2
V: TRBV11-2
size: .

CDR3: CASSTEPGQSEKLFF
DNA: TGTGCCAGTAGTACCGAACCGGGACAGAGTGAAAAACTGTTTTTT
D: TRBD1
J: TRBJ1-4
V: TRBV19
size: .

CDR3: CASSLDGMVPEKLFF
DNA: TGCGCCAGCAGCTTGGACGGGATGGTGCCTGAAAAACTGTTTTTT
D: .
J: TRBJ1-4
V: TRBV5-1
size: .

CDR3: CASSLEQVGSLRDNEQFF
DNA: TGTGCCAGCAGCTTGGAGCAGGTGGGCTCCCTTAGGGACAATGAGCAGTTCTTC
D: .
J: TRBJ2-1
V: TRBV13
size: .

CDR3: CASSFGTPQETQYF
DNA: TGTGCCAGCAGTTTCGGGACTCCCCAAGAGACCCAGTACTTC
D: .
J: TRBJ2-5
V: TRBV6-5
size: .

CDR3: CASSPWTGVNQPQHF
DNA: TGCGCCAGCAGCCCCTGGACAGGGGTCAATCAGCCCCAGCATTTT
D: TRBD1
J: TRBJ1-5
V: TRBV4-1
size: .

CDR3: CASSRGTVDSYEQYF
DNA: TGTGCCAGCTCACGAGGGACAGTCGACTCCTACGAGCAGTACTTC
D: TRBD1
J: TRBJ2-7
V: TRBV18
size: .

CDR3: CASTLLQGGRYGYTF
DNA: TGCGCCAGCACCCTCTTACAGGGGGGACGGTATGGCTACACCTTC
D: TRBD1
J: TRBJ1-2
V: TRBV4-1
size: .

CDR3: CSVEIPLGDWYGYTF
DNA: TGCAGCGTTGAAATACCCCTCGGGGATTGGTATGGCTACACCTTC
D: .
J: TRBJ1-2
V: TRBV29-1
size: .

CDR3: CASSLGQKNYGYTF
DNA: TGTGCCAGCAGCTTAGGGCAGAAAAACTATGGCTACACCTTC
D: .
J: TRBJ1-2
V: TRBV7-2
size: .

CDR3: CALRDYGYTF
DNA: TGTGCCCTGAGAGATTATGGCTACACCTTC
D: .
J: TRBJ1-2
V: TRBV6-4
size: .

CDR3: CASTEYSGTKSGYTF
DNA: TGTGCCAGCACTGAATACTCCGGGACAAAGTCTGGCTACACCTTC
D: .
J: TRBJ1-2
V: TRBV9
size: once

CDR3: CASSEGDRGGTQYF
DNA: TGTGCCAGCAGTGAAGGGGACAGGGGAGGAACCCAGTACTTC
D: TRBD1
J: TRBJ2-5
V: TRBV6-1
size: .

CDR3: CASSQEPGGPDTQYF
DNA: TGCGCCAGCAGCCAAGAGCCCGGGGGGCCAGATACGCAGTATTTT
D: .
J: TRBJ2-3
V: TRBV4-1
size: .

CDR3: CASSGFGARDEKLFF
DNA: TGTGCCAGCAGCGGCTTTGGGGCTCGTGATGAAAAACTGTTTTTT
D: .
J: TRBJ1-4
V: TRBV7-9
size: .